This T cell receptor (beta chain) was captured in a study of beta chain features in type 1 diabetes. As for the study in general: The samples had 85 million to 130 million sorted cells examined in all. Study observations and caveats: Since sequencing was performed on cDNA, cells with high TCR expression could be over-represented. Type 1 diabetes patients had TCRB CDR3s that were shorter (moderately but significantly so) in all four CD4+ subsets. Insertions at VDJ junctions were less frequent in type 1 diabetes patients. These patients also deleted more nucleotides at the same junctions.

A note on this clone: What it binds is not known.

The authors reverse transcribed all of the isolated RNA, so sequencing captured expressed TCRB transcripts. This table comes from immunoSEQ multiplex PCR, and its TCRdb copy is limited to in-frame clones, with some not included. The sample lists roughly 300,000 clones; approximately 9.9% were seen once. The CDR3 totals 15 residues. In germline, CDR1 is LNHNV, CDR2 YYDKDF (reference sequence). The ends were cut back, 0 bases at V and 0 bases at J, with 8 bases in the middle. Sequencing input: central memory CD4+ T cells from blood. The source is a man younger than 40 with type 1 diabetes. The genes are TRBV15 and TRBJ1-1; D uncertain. CDR3 bases: TGTGCCACCAGCAGAGACAGATTTGTGAACACTGAAGCTTTCTTT. Residues: CATSRDRFVNTEAFF.